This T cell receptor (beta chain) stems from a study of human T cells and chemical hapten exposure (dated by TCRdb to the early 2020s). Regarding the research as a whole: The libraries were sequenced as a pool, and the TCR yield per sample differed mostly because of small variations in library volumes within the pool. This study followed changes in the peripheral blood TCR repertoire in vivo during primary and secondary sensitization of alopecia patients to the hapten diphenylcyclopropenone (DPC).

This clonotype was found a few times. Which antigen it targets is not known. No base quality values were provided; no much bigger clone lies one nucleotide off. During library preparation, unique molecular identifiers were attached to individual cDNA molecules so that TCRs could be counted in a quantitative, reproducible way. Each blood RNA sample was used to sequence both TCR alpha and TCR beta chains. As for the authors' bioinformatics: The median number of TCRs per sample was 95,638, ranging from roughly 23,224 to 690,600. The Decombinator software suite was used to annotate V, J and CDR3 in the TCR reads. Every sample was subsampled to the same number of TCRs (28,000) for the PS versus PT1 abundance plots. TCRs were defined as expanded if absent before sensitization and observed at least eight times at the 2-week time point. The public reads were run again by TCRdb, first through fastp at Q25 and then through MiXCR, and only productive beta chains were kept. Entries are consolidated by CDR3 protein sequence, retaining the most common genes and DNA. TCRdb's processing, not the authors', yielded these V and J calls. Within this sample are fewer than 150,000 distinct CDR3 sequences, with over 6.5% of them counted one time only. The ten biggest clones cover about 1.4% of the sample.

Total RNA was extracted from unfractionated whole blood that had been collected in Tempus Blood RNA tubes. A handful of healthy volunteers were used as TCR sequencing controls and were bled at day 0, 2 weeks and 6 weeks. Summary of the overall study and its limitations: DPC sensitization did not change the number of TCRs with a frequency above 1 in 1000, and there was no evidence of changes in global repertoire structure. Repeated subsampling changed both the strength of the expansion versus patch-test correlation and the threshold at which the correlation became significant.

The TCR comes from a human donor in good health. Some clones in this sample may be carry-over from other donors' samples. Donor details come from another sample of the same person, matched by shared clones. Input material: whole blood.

The bases are TGTGCCAGCAGTACCCGGGACAGACCCTACAATGAGCAGTTCTTC. Its amino acids are CASSTRDRPYNEQFF. The chain uses TRBV7-9 and TRBJ2-1, with 7 bases matching TRBD1. Inclusive of the bounding cysteine and phenylalanine, the CDR3 is 15 residues long. Here the CDR3 DNA is all that survives: 45 bases in frame from base 1. Trimming leaves V shorter by 6 bases and J shorter by 2 bases, with the junction holding 7 bases beyond the gene matches. CDR1 SEHNR and CDR2 FQNEAQ were looked up in the germline V gene (reference sequence).